A selection of T cell receptor beta chains follows, all from one sample in a study of CD8 T cells in Susac syndrome. A single record per CDR3 protein comes from TCRdb applying MiXCR to the immunoSEQ multiplex PCR reads. Among 150,000 to 200,000 distinct CDR3 sequences, around 90% were seen once, and the ten largest hold roughly 0.08%. The sequenced sample was CD4+ T cells from PBMCs. The receptors were gathered from a human donor in good health. CDR3s include the opening cysteine and the closing phenylalanine or tryptophan. The D gene is left open where the match is weak. Clone sizes are given selectively: once, few, many, or a class where the clone is expanded.

-,TRBV29-1,13,TRBJ1-5,-,CSVRVQWNQPQHF,TGCAGCGTGAGAGTACAGTGGAATCAGCCCCAGCATTTT
-,TRBV10-3,16,TRBJ1-1,TRBD1,CAIRTGTEGLWGEAFF,TGTGCCATCAGGACCGGGACAGAAGGACTCTGGGGTGAAGCTTTCTTT
-,TRBV10-1,15,TRBJ2-1,TRBD2,CASSGWLAGENEQFF,TGCGCCAGCAGTGGGTGGCTAGCGGGAGAAAATGAGCAGTTCTTC
-,TRBV20-1,15,TRBJ2-5,TRBD2,CSAPFSGGGQETQYF,TGCAGTGCTCCCTTTTCGGGAGGAGGCCAAGAGACCCAGTACTTC
-,TRBV5-6,14,TRBJ2-2,TRBD1,CASSWDRVTGELFF,TGTGCCAGCAGCTGGGACAGGGTGACCGGGGAGCTGTTTTTT
-,TRBV4-1,16,TRBJ2-7,-,CASSQREETGLYEQYF,TGCGCCAGCAGCCAAAGGGAGGAGACAGGGTTATACGAGCAGTACTTC
-,TRBV6-5,15,TRBJ1-3,-,CASRRSPEGGNTIYF,TGTGCCAGCAGGAGAAGCCCTGAGGGAGGAAACACCATATATTTT
-,TRBV7-9,14,TRBJ1-2,TRBD1,CASSLGGGNGGYTF,TGTGCCAGCAGCTTAGGAGGGGGCAACGGGGGCTACACCTTC
-,TRBV6-5,15,TRBJ2-3,-,CASSYGVAQRNTQYF,TGTGCCAGCAGTTACGGTGTAGCCCAAAGGAATACGCAGTATTTT
-,TRBV29-1,14,TRBJ1-3,-,CSERYSDSGNTIYF,TGCAGCGAGAGATACAGTGACTCTGGAAACACCATATATTTT
-,TRBV29-1,15,TRBJ1-2,-,CSVDRRGGVAYGYTF,TGCAGCGTTGATAGGAGGGGGGGGGTGGCCTATGGCTACACCTTC
-,TRBV6-6,15,TRBJ2-1,-,CASSYSGSSYNEQFF,TGTGCCAGCAGTTACTCTGGTAGCTCCTACAATGAGCAGTTCTTC
-,TRBV10-3,13,TRBJ1-1,-,CATLRLGGLEAFF,TGTGCCACACTCCGCCTAGGGGGACTAGAAGCTTTCTTT
-,TRBV3-1,11,TRBJ1-3,-,CASSRGDTIYF,TGTGCCAGCAGCCGCGGGGACACCATATATTTT
-,TRBV28,15,TRBJ1-5,-,CASRGGEEGNQPQHF,TGTGCCAGCAGAGGCGGGGAGGAGGGGAATCAGCCCCAGCATTTT
-,TRBV20-1,15,TRBJ1-1,TRBD1,CSARGGDRGYTEAFF,TGCAGTGCTAGGGGGGGGGACAGGGGTTACACTGAAGCTTTCTTT
-,TRBV7-9,15,TRBJ1-1,TRBD1,CASSLKGAQDTEAFF,TGTGCCAGCAGCTTAAAGGGGGCGCAGGACACTGAAGCTTTCTTT
-,TRBV27,14,TRBJ1-1,TRBD1,CASSFLTGGTEAFF,TGTGCCAGCAGTTTCTTGACAGGGGGCACTGAAGCTTTCTTT
-,TRBV5-1,14,TRBJ1-2,TRBD1,CASNGQGSNYGYTF,TGCGCCAGCAACGGACAGGGCTCTAACTATGGCTACACCTTC
-,TRBV12-3/TRBV12-4,15,TRBJ1-6,-,CASRTKGHAASPLHF,TGTGCCAGCAGAACCAAGGGACATGCTGCTTCACCCCTCCACTTT
-,TRBV6-2/TRBV6-3,13,TRBJ2-7,-,CASSPSTLLEQYF,TGTGCCAGCAGCCCTTCGACACTCCTCGAGCAGTACTTC
-,TRBV14,15,TRBJ2-1,-,CASSQDLPSYNEQFF,TGTGCCAGCAGCCAAGACCTACCTTCCTACAATGAGCAGTTCTTC
once,TRBV30,13,TRBJ1-5,-,CAWSMQGAQPQHF,TGTGCCTGGAGCATGCAGGGCGCGCAGCCCCAGCATTTT
-,TRBV7-9,17,TRBJ2-2,-,CASSLALSLANTGELFF,TGTGCCAGCAGCTTAGCCCTCAGCCTCGCGAACACCGGGGAGCTGTTTTTT
-,TRBV7-2,15,TRBJ2-2,TRBD2,CASRPSGGAPGELFF,TGTGCCAGCAGACCTAGCGGGGGGGCTCCCGGGGAGCTGTTTTTT
-,TRBV5-4,13,TRBJ1-1,-,CASSLPGTTEAFF,TGTGCCAGCAGCTTGCCAGGGACCACTGAAGCTTTCTTT
-,TRBV2,14,TRBJ1-2,-,CASGGVAAEVGYTF,TGTGCCAGCGGCGGTGTGGCAGCCGAGGTCGGCTACACCTTC
-,TRBV7-2,14,TRBJ2-7,TRBD1,CASSSPGQGVEQYF,TGTGCCAGCAGCTCTCCAGGACAGGGGGTCGAGCAGTACTTC
-,TRBV6-1,14,TRBJ2-7,-,CASIWARGSHEQYF,TGTGCCAGCATATGGGCTAGGGGGTCCCACGAGCAGTACTTC
-,TRBV6-2/TRBV6-3,13,TRBJ1-2,TRBD1,CASRGTVNYGYTF,TGTGCCAGCAGGGGGACAGTGAACTATGGCTACACCTTC
-,TRBV20-1,17,TRBJ2-1,TRBD2,CSARVDGTSARYNEQFF,TGCAGTGCTAGAGTCGACGGGACTAGCGCCCGATACAATGAGCAGTTCTTC
-,TRBV20-1,13,TRBJ1-2,TRBD1,CSAKRQGVDSYTF,TGCAGTGCGAAACGGCAGGGGGTTGATAGCTACACCTTC
-,TRBV27,15,TRBJ2-2,-,CASSSFQGKPGELFF,TGTGCCAGCAGTTCATTTCAGGGGAAGCCCGGGGAGCTGTTTTTT
-,TRBV12-3/TRBV12-4,17,TRBJ2-2,TRBD2,CASSYGGGRARTGELFF,TGTGCCAGCAGCTACGGGGGCGGGAGGGCCCGCACCGGGGAGCTGTTTTTT
-,TRBV12-3/TRBV12-4,16,TRBJ2-1,TRBD1,CASSFAVTGGLNEQFF,TGTGCCAGCAGTTTCGCTGTGACAGGGGGCCTCAATGAGCAGTTCTTC
few,TRBV27,14,TRBJ2-7,TRBD1,CASSFGTGVFEQYF,TGTGCCAGCAGTTTCGGGACAGGTGTCTTCGAGCAGTACTTC
-,TRBV7-9,13,TRBJ1-1,-,CASRPQKDTEAFF,TGTGCCAGCAGACCCCAGAAGGACACTGAAGCTTTCTTT
-,TRBV5-1,13,TRBJ2-2,-,CASSPVLTGELFF,TGCGCCAGCAGCCCGGTCCTCACCGGGGAGCTGTTTTTT